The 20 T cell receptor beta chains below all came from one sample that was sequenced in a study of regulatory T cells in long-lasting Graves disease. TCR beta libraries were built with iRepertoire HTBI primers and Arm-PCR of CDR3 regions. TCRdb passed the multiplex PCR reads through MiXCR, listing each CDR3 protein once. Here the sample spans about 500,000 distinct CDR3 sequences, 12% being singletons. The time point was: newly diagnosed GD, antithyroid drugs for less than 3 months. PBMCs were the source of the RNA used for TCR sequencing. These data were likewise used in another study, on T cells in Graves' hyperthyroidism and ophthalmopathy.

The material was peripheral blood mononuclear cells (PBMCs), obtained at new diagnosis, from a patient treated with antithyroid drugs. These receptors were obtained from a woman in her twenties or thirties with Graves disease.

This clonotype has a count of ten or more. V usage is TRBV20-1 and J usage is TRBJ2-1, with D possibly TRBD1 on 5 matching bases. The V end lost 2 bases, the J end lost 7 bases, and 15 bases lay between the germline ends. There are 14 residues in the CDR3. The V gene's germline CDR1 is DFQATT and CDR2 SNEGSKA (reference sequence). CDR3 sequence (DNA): TGCAGTGCTAGACCCGGACAAGGCACGAATGAGCAGTTCTTC. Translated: CSARPGQGTNEQFF.

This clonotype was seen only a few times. The DNA for the CDR3 is TGTGCCAGCAGCTTAAGTCAGGGGGCGCGTAATGAGCAGTTCTTC. Amino acids: CASSLSQGARNEQFF. This chain connects TRBV7-9 to TRBJ2-1, with 8 bases that match TRBD1. Germline CDR1 and CDR2: SEHNR and FQNEAQ (reference sequence). The CDR3 loop spans 15 amino acids. The V gene end was trimmed by 2 bases and the J gene end by 7 bases; junction bases not matched to a gene: 7.

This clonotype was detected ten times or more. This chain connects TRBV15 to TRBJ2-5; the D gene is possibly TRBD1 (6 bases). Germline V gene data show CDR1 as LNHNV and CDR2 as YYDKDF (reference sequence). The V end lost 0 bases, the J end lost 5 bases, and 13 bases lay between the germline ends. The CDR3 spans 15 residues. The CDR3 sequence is CATSREGTGLETQYF. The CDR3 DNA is TGTGCCACCAGCAGAGAGGGAACAGGGTTGGAGACCCAGTACTTC.

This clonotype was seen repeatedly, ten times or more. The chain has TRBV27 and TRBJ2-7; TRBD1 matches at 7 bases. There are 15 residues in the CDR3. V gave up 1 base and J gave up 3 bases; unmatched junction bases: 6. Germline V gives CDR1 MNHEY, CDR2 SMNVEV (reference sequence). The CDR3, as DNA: TGTGCCAGCAGTTTATATTGGCAGGGGGACTACGAGCAGTACTTC. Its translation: CASSLYWQGDYEQYF.

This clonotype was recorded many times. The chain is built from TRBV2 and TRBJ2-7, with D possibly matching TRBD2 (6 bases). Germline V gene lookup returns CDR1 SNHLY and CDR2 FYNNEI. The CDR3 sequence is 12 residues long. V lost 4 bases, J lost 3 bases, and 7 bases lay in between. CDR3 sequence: CASSGEDYEQYF. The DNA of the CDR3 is TGTGCCAGCAGTGGGGAGGACTACGAGCAGTACTTC.

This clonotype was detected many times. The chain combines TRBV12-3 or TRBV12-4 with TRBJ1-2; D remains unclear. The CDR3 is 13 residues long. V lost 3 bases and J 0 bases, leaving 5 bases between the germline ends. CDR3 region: CASSFSPNYGYTF. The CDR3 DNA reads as TGTGCCAGCAGTTTTTCACCTAACTATGGCTACACCTTC.

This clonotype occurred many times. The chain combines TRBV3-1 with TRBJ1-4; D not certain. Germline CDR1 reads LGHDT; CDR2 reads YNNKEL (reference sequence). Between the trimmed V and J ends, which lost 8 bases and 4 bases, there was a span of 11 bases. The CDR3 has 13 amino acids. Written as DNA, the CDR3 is TGTGCCAGCGGAAGTAACGGTAATGAAAAACTGTTTTTT. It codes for CASGSNGNEKLFF. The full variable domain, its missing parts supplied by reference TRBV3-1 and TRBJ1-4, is DTAVSQTPKYLVTQMGNDKSIKCEQNLGHDTMYWYKQDSKKFLKIMFSYNNKELIINETVPNRFSPKSPDKAHLNLHINSLELGDSAVYFCASGSNGNEKLFFGSGTQLSVL.

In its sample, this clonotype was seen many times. CDR3 in DNA: TGTGCCAGCTCACGGGACAGGGCTGGGGCCAACGTCCTGACTTTC. Amino acid sequence: CASSRDRAGANVLTF. The chain is built from TRBV18 and TRBJ2-6, with TRBD1 matching over 9 bases. V was pared by 4 bases and J by 2 bases, with 0 bases of the junction left unmatched. This CDR3 contains 15 residues. CDR1 is KGHSH and CDR2 is LQKENI in the germline V gene.

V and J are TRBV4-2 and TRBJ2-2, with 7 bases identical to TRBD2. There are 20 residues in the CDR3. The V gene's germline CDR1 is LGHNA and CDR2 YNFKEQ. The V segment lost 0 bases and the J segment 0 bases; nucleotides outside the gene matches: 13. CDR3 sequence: CASSQDRWDYRSTNTGELFF. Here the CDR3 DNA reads TGTGCCAGCAGCCAAGATCGGTGGGACTACCGGTCGACGAACACCGGGGAGCTGTTTTTT.

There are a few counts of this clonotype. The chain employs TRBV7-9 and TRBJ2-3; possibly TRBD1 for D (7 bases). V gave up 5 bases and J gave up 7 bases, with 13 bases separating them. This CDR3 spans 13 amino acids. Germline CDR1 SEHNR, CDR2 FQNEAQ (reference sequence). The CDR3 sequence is CASSPPGGYTQYF. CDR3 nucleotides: TGTGCCAGCAGCCCCCCAGGGGGGTATACGCAGTATTTT.

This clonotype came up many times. The chain's CDR3 is CASALGPSSYEQYF. As DNA, the CDR3 is TGTGCCAGCGCATTAGGGCCCTCGTCCTACGAGCAGTACTTC. The genes are TRBV6-1 and TRBJ2-7, with D hard to call. Germline V CDR1 and CDR2: MNHNS, SASEGT. The CDR3 has 14 residues. V lost 8 bases and J lost 1, with 15 bases in between.

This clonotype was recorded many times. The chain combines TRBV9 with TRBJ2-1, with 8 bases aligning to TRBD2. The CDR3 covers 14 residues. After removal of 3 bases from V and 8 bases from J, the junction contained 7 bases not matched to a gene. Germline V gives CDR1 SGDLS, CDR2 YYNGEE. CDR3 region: CASSDVTSVDEQFF. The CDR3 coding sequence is TGTGCCAGCAGCGACGTGACTAGCGTGGATGAGCAGTTCTTC.

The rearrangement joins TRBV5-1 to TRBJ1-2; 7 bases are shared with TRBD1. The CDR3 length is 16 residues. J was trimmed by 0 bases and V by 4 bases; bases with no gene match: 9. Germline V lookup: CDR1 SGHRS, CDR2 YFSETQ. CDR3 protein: CASSPRGQRANYGYTF. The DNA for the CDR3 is TGCGCCAGCAGCCCCCGGGGACAGCGAGCTAACTATGGCTACACCTTC.

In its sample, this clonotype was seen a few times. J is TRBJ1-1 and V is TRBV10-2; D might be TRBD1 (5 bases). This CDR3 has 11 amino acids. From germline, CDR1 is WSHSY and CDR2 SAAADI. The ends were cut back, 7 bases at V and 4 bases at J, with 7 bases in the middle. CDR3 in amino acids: CASTGSTEAFF. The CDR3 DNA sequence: TGCGCCAGCACAGGGAGCACTGAAGCTTTCTTT.

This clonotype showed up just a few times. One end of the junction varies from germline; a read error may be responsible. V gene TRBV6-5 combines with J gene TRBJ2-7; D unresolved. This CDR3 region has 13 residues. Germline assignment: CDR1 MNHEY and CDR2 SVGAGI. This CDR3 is CASSWSLSYEQHF. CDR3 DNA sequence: TGTGCCAGCAGTTGGTCTCTCTCCTACGAGCAGCACTTC.

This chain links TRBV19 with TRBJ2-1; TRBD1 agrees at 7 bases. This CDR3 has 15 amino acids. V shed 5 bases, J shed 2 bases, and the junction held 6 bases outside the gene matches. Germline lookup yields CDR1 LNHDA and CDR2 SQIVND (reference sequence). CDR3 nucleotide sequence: TGTGCCAGTAGTCTCTCCGGGACAGCCTACAATGAGCAGTTCTTC. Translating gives CASSLSGTAYNEQFF. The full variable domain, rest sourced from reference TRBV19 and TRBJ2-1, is DGGITQSPKYLFRKEGQNVTLSCEQNLNHDAMYWYRQDPGQGLRLIYYSQIVNDFQKGDIAEGYSVSREKKESFPLTVTSAQKNPTAFYLCASSLSGTAYNEQFFGPGTRLTVL.

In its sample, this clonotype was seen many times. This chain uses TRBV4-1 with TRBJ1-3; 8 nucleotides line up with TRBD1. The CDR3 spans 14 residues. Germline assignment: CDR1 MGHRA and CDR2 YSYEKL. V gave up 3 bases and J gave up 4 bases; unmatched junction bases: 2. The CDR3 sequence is CASSQGQVGNTIYF. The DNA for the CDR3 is TGCGCCAGCAGCCAGGGACAGGTGGGAAACACCATATATTTT.

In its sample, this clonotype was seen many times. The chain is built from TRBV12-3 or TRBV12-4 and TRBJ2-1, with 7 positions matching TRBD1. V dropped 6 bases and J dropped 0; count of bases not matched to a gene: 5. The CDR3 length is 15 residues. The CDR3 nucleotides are TGTGCCAGCAGCCAACCAGGGGGCTCCTACAATGAGCAGTTCTTC. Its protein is CASSQPGGSYNEQFF.

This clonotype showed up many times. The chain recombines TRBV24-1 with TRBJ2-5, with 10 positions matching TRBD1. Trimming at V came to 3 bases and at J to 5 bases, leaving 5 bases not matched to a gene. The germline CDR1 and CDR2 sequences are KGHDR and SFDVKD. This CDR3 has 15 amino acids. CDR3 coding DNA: TGTGCCACCAGTGATCGACAGGGGGCCGGGGAGACCCAGTACTTC. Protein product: CATSDRQGAGETQYF.

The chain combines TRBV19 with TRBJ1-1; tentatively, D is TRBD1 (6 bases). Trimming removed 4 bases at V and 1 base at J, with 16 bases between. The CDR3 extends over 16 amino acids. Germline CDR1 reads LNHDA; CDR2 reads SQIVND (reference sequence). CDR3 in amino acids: CASSTPGQSRNTEAFF. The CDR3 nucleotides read TGTGCCAGTAGTACCCCCGGACAGTCTAGGAACACTGAAGCTTTCTTT.